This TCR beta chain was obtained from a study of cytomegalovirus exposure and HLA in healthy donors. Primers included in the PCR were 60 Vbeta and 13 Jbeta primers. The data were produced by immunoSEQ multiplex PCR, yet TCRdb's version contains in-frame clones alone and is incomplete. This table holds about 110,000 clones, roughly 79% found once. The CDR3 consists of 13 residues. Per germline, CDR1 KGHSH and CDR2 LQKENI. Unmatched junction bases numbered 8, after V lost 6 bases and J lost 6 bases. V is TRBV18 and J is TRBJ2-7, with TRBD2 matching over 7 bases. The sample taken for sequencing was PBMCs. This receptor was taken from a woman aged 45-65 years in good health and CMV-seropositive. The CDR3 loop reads CASSMGGGGEQYF. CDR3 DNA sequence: TGTGCCAGCTCCATGGGCGGGGGAGGCGAGCAGTACTTC.